This T cell receptor (beta chain) was recovered during a study of blood T cell repertoires in COVID-19. Study summary: T cells, B-cell-depleted T cells, or PBMCs provided the cDNA or gDNA that served as material.

This clone was detected a few times. The protocol was immunoSEQ multiplex PCR, while the TCRdb copy is restricted to in-frame clones and leaves out a portion. The table lists under 95,000 clones, 82% of them singletons, with 1.2% in the top ten. This CDR3 spans 14 amino acids. After removal of 7 bases from V and 5 bases from J, the junction contained 8 bases not matched to a gene. The germline V gene has CDR1 LNHDA and CDR2 SQIVND (reference sequence). V gene TRBV19 combines with J gene TRBJ1-5, with 7 bases fitting TRBD1. The sequenced sample consisted of peripheral blood. The sequence derives from a woman of 80 years or more with acute or convalescent COVID-19. CDR3 residues: CASNYVDRDQPQHF. CDR3 DNA sequence: TGTGCCAGTAATTATGTCGACAGGGATCAGCCCCAGCATTTT.